This TCR beta chain was observed in a study of identical twins. Regarding the study as a whole: One should note that invariant MAIT and iNKT cells could partly confound zero-insertion analyses. In cord blood, abundant beta clonotypes had fewer insertions; memory showed no trend.

This clonotype was observed a few times. Its matching antigen is unknown. Germline V CDR1 and CDR2: SGHTA, FQGNSA. V lost 5 bases and J 2 bases, leaving 16 bases between the germline ends. This CDR3 comprises 15 residues. Template switching supplied a universal primer site; unique molecular identifiers were carried on the cDNA. TCRdb reanalysed the 5' RACE reads using MiXCR and keeps one entry per CDR3 protein. The table records approximately 630,000 distinct CDR3 sequences, less than 9% of them present only once. These data also featured in a second study, about yellow fever vaccine responses in identical twins.

V gene TRBV7-2 combines with J gene TRBJ2-7; D gene uncertain. Sequencing used PBMCs. This receptor was taken from a woman aged 18-29 years in good health. CDR3 residues: CASSPRSGNPYEQYF. In DNA form, the CDR3 reads TGTGCCAGCAGCCCCCGTTCCGGAAACCCCTACGAGCAGTACTTC.